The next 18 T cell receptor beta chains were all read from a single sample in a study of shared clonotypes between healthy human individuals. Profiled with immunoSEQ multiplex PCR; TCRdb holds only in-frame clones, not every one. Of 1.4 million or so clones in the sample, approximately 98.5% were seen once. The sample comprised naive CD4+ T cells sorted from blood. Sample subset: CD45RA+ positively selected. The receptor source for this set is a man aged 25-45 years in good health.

CDR3 residues: CASSQDESRASGRYEQYF. DNA of the CDR3: TGTGCCAGCAGCCAAGATGAGAGTCGGGCTAGCGGGAGGTACGAGCAGTACTTC. The J gene is TRBJ2-7, the V gene TRBV4-2, with TRBD2 identical over 11 bases. V gave up 0 bases and J gave up 4 bases; unmatched junction bases: 11. Germline CDR1 is LGHNA and CDR2 is YNFKEQ. This CDR3 has 18 amino acids.

The CDR3 DNA reads as TGTGCCAGCAGTTCTGGCCCCAGGGAAGAGACCCAGTACTTC. Protein: CASSSGPREETQYF. The V gene is TRBV5-6, the J gene TRBJ2-5; D possibly corresponds to TRBD1 (5 bases). CDR1 is SGHDT and CDR2 is YYEEEE in the germline V gene. The CDR3 spans 14 residues. Trimming left V 5 bases short and J 3 bases short, with 14 bases between.

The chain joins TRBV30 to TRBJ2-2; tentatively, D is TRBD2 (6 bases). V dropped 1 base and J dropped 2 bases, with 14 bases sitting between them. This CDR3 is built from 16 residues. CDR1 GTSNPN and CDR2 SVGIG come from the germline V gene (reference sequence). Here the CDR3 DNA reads TGTGCCTGGAGTGCGAGTAGCGGCCTTAACACCGGGGAGCTGTTTTTT. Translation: CAWSASSGLNTGELFF.

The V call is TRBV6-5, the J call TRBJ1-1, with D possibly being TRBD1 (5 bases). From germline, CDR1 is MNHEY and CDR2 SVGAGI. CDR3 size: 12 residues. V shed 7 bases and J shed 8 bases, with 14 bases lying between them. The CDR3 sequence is CASIQSWGEAFF. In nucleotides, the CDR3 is TGTGCCAGCATTCAGAGCTGGGGGGAAGCTTTCTTT.

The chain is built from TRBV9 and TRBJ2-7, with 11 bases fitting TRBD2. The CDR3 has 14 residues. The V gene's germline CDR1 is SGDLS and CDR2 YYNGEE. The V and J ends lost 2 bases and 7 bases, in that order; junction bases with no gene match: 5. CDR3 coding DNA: TGTGCCAGCAGCGTGACTAGCGGGATAAGGGAGCAGTACTTC. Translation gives CASSVTSGIREQYF.

The chain's CDR3 is CASSPSTFGTDTQYF. The CDR3 coding sequence is TGTGCCAGCTCCCCGAGCACATTTGGCACAGATACGCAGTATTTT. This chain connects TRBV5-5 to TRBJ2-3, with D hard to call. CDR3 size: 15 residues. Germline assignment: CDR1 SGHKS and CDR2 YYEKEE (reference sequence). Trimming took 7 bases from V and 1 from J, leaving 16 bases between them.

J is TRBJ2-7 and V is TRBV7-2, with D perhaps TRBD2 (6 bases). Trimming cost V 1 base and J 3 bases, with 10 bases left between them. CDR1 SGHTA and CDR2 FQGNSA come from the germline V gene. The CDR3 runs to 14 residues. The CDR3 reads CASSLGRRGYEQYF. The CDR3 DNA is TGTGCCAGCAGCTTAGGCAGGAGGGGCTACGAGCAGTACTTC.

The CDR3 loop reads CASSHRTGSSYNEQFF. DNA for the CDR3: TGTGCCAGCAGCCACCGAACGGGGAGCTCCTACAATGAGCAGTTCTTC. The J gene is TRBJ2-1, the V gene TRBV14; maybe TRBD2 (5 bases). V was pared by 3 bases and J by 0 bases, with 12 bases between. CDR1 and CDR2 from the germline V gene are SGHDN and FVKESK. This CDR3 spans 16 amino acids.

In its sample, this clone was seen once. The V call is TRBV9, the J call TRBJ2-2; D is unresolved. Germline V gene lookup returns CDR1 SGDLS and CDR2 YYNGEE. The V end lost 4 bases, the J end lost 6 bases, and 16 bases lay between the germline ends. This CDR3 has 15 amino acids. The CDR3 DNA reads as TGTGCCAGCAGCCGTTCCATGGGGTTTCCCGGGGAGCTGTTTTTT. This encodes CASSRSMGFPGELFF.

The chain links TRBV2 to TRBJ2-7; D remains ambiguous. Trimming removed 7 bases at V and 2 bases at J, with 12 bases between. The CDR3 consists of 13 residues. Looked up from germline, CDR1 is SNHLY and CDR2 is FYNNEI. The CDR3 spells CASNAQEPYEQYF. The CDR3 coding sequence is TGTGCCAGCAACGCGCAGGAGCCCTACGAGCAGTACTTC.

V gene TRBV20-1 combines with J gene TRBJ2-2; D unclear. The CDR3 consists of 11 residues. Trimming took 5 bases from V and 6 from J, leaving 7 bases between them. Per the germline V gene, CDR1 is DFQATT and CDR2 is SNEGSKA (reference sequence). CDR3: CSAVRAGELFF. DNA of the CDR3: TGCAGTGCTGTACGCGCCGGGGAGCTGTTTTTT.

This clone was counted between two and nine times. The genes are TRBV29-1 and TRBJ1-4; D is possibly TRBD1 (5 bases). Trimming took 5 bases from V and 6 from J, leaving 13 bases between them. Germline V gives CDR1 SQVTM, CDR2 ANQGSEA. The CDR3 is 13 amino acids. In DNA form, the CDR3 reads TGCAGCGTTCAGGACGGAGGGGATGAAAAACTGTTTTTT. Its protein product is CSVQDGGDEKLFF.

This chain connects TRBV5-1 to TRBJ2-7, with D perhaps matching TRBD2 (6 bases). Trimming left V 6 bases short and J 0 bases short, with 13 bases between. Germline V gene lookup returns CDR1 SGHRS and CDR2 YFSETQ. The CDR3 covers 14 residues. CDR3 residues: CASTSTAGSYEQYF. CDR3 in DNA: TGCGCCAGCACCTCGACAGCGGGCTCCTACGAGCAGTACTTC.

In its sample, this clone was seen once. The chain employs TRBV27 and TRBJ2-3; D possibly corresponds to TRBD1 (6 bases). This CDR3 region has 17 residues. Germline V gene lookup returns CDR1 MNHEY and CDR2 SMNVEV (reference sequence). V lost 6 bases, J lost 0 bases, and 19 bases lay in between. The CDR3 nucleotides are TGTGCCAGCAGCCGCCACCAGACAGGATCTAGCACAGATACGCAGTATTTT. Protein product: CASSRHQTGSSTDTQYF.

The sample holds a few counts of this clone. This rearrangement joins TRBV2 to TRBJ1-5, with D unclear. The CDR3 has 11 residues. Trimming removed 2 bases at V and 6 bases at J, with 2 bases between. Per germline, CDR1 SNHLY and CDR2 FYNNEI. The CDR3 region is CASSESQPQHF. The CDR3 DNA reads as TGTGCCAGCAGTGAAAGTCAGCCCCAGCATTTT. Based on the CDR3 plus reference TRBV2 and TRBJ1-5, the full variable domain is EPEVTQTPSHQVTQMGQEVILRCVPISNHLYFYWYRQILGQKVEFLVSFYNNEISEKSEIFDDQFSVERPDGSNFTLKIRSTKLEDSAMYFCASSESQPQHFGDGTRLSIL.

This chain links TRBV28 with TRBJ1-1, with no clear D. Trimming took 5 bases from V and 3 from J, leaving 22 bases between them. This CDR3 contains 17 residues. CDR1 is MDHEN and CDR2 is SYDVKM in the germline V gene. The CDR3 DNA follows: TGTGCCAGCAGTCGCCTTGGTTGGAAAGGGTCGGACACTGAAGCTTTCTTT. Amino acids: CASSRLGWKGSDTEAFF.

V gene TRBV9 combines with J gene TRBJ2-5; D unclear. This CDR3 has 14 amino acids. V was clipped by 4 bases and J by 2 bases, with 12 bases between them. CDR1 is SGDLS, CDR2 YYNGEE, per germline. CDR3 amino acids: CASSSLGSQETQYF. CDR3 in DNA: TGTGCCAGCAGCTCTTTAGGATCTCAAGAGACCCAGTACTTC.

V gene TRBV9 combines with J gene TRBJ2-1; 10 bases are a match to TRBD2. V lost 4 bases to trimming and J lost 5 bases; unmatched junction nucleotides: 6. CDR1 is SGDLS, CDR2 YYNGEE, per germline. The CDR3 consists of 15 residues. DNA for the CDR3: TGTGCCAGCAGCACGGGGACTAGCGCCGACAATGAGCAGTTCTTC. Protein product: CASSTGTSADNEQFF.